This entry concerns a single T cell receptor (beta chain). As yet, its antigen is unknown. Profiling relied on immunoSEQ multiplex PCR, and the TCRdb table lists in-frame clones only, not all of them. The repertoire includes 300,000 to 500,000 clones, 88% of them detected once, and around 3.4% sits in the top ten. Germline values: CDR1 SGHTA, CDR2 FQGNSA. The CDR3 spans 15 residues. Deletions cut 5 bases from V and 5 bases from J, with 13 bases between. The treatment here: roughly 20 received Ad26.COV2.S at low or high dose, single or two shots; a few received placebo; per-sample allocation not given. The samples were gathered on day 63 after the first injection of vaccine or placebo. The entry originates in a study of Ad26.COV2.S vaccination and SARS-CoV-2 variants. Looking at the study overall: In the study, Ad26.COV2.S was injected intramuscularly once, or twice 56 days apart.

General study points: Among vaccine recipients, spike-specific TCR breadth exceeded that of placebo recipients. Spike-specific responses of CD8+ and CD4+ T cells were reported to display substantial breadth after vaccination.

The rearrangement uses TRBV7-2 and TRBJ1-6; D might be TRBD1 (5 bases). Sample: peripheral blood, taken in a trial of Ad26.COV2.S vaccine versus placebo. The TCR sequence derives from a person between 18 and 65 years old who received the Ad26.COV2.S COVID-19 vaccine or a placebo. The CDR3 loop reads CASSPWGDDNSPLHF. The CDR3 bases are TGTGCCAGCAGCCCGTGGGGGGACGATAATTCACCCCTCCACTTT.